These 5 T cell receptor beta chains were sequenced from one sample in a study of T cell clusters in autoimmune cytopenias. TRB was amplified by touch-down multiplex PCR, primer pools A and B combined. TCRdb reprocessed the multiplex PCR reads and stores each CDR3 protein as one record, lacking DNA. The sample includes 4,000 or so distinct CDR3 sequences. Each sample's input was 250 ng genomic DNA, 30,000 to 45,000 genome equivalents. The sequencing input was peripheral blood. The source is a human donor with an autoimmune cytopenia or autoimmune hepatitis (not recorded which).

This chain links TRBV5-1 with TRBJ1-4. The germline V gene has CDR1 SGHRS and CDR2 YFSETQ. CDR3 length: 13 amino acids. The CDR3 reads CASKGEGWEKLFF. The complete variable domain, with remaining parts taken from reference TRBV5-1 and TRBJ1-4, reads KAGVTQTPRYLIKTRGQQVTLSCSPISGHRSVSWYQQTPGQGLQFLFEYFSETQRNKGNFPGRFSGRQFSNSRSEMNVSTLELGDSALYLCASKGEGWEKLFFGSGTQLSVL.

By frequency, this clonotype is medium-sized. The chain carries TRBV6-5 and TRBJ2-3; TCRdb outputs TRBD1, but without DNA this stays unchecked. Germline CDR1 and CDR2: MNHEY and SVGAGI. This CDR3 contains 16 residues. CDR3 protein: CASSYYGDRAGNTQYF.

This clonotype shows up as medium-sized by frequency. This chain links TRBV27 with TRBJ2-5; the D call from TCRdb, TRBD1, cannot be confirmed without DNA. Per germline, CDR1 MNHEY and CDR2 SMNVEV (reference sequence). The CDR3 length is 14 residues. The CDR3 sequence: CASSSGGGQETQYF.

This clonotype counts as medium-sized by frequency. V is TRBV19 and J is TRBJ1-2; the D call from TCRdb, TRBD1, cannot be confirmed without DNA. The CDR3 covers 16 residues. Germline loops: CDR1 LNHDA, CDR2 SQIVND (reference sequence). The CDR3 here is CASSMSGGDRNYGYTF.

This chain connects TRBV19 to TRBJ2-7; without DNA, the TCRdb call of TRBD2 cannot be checked. Germline loops: CDR1 LNHDA, CDR2 SQIVND (reference sequence). The CDR3 is 20 residues long. The CDR3 reads CASSLLPPGLLYPFSYEQYF.